This T cell receptor (beta chain) was found in a study of shared clonotypes between healthy human individuals. Germline-derived CDR1 and CDR2 are MRHNA and SNTAGT. The ends lost 2 bases at V and 0 bases at J; junction bases unmatched: 8. The CDR3 is 19 residues long. This table comes from immunoSEQ multiplex PCR, and its TCRdb copy is limited to in-frame clones, with some not included. The sample yields hundreds of thousands of clones, roughly 72% seen once. The chain has TRBV6-4 and TRBJ2-7; TRBD2 matches at 15 bases. The sequenced sample consisted of memory CD4+ T cells sorted from blood. As to subset: CD45RA-negative fraction. The source is a woman in her 30s in good health. The CDR3 is CASSDDRTSGRVDSYEQYF. In DNA form, the CDR3 reads TGTGCCAGCAGTGACGACCGGACTAGCGGGAGGGTTGACTCCTACGAGCAGTACTTC.